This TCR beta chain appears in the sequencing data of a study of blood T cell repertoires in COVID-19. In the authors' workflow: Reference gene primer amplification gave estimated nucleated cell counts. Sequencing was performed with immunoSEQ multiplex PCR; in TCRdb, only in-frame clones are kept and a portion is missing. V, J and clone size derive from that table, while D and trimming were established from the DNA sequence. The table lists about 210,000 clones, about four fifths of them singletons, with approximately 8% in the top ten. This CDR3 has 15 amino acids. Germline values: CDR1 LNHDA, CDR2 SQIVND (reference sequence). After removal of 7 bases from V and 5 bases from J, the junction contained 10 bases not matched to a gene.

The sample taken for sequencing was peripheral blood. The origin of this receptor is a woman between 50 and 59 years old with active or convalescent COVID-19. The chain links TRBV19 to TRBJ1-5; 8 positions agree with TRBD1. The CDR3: CASTYAGQGHQPQHF. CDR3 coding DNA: TGTGCCAGTACCTATGCCGGACAGGGACATCAGCCCCAGCATTTT.